These 6 T cell receptor beta chains share one sample of origin, sequenced in a study of beta chain features in type 1 diabetes. The whole isolated RNA underwent reverse transcription, so sequencing captured expressed TCRB transcripts. The protocol was immunoSEQ multiplex PCR, while the TCRdb copy is restricted to in-frame clones and leaves out a portion. The repertoire holds 350,000 to 400,000 clones, with roughly 16% as singletons. The specimen sequenced was naive CD4+ T cells from blood. The receptors here all came from a woman aged 18-30 years in good health.

The gene calls are TRBV6-4 and TRBJ1-1; maybe TRBD1 (6 bases). Trimming removed 5 bases at V and 1 base at J, with 8 bases between. CDR1 and CDR2 from the germline V gene are MRHNA and SNTAGT. CDR3 length: 13 residues. CDR3 sequence reads: CASSRQENTEAFF. CDR3 DNA: TGTGCCAGCAGTCGACAGGAGAACACTGAAGCTTTCTTT.

The CDR3 sequence: CSVDLSGSDRGLAGTSSYNEQFF. CDR3 nucleotide sequence: TGCAGCGTTGATTTATCAGGGTCTGACCGGGGACTAGCGGGGACAAGCTCCTACAATGAGCAGTTCTTC. The chain joins TRBV29-1 to TRBJ2-1; 13 positions agree with TRBD2. The CDR3 totals 23 residues. From germline, CDR1 is SQVTM and CDR2 ANQGSEA. The V and J ends lost 3 bases and 0 bases, in that order; junction bases with no gene match: 23.

This chain connects TRBV9 to TRBJ2-5; 12 nucleotides match TRBD2. The germline gives CDR1 SGDLS, CDR2 YYNGEE. The CDR3 sequence is 15 residues long. Trimming at V came to 4 bases and at J to 4 bases, leaving 5 bases not matched to a gene. CDR3 region: CASSPRTSGIETQYF. DNA of the CDR3: TGTGCCAGCAGCCCCCGGACTAGCGGGATAGAGACCCAGTACTTC.

The chain combines TRBV6-1 with TRBJ1-1, with D hard to call. Germline V gene sequence: CDR1 MNHNS, CDR2 SASEGT. The germline V and J ends were trimmed by 2 bases and 0 bases, with 10 bases remaining between them. This CDR3 is 15 amino acids long. The CDR3 DNA is TGTGCCAGCAGTGAATTGGTCCTAATGAACACTGAAGCTTTCTTT. Its protein is CASSELVLMNTEAFF.

This clone was found a few times. The chain combines TRBV30 with TRBJ1-5, with a possible D match to TRBD1 (6 bases). In germline, CDR1 is GTSNPN, CDR2 SVGIG (reference sequence). V was pared by 3 bases and J by 5 bases, with 11 bases between. The CDR3 has 13 amino acids. Here the CDR3 DNA reads TGTGCCTGGAGAGGACAGTTATATCAGCCCCAGCATTTT. Its translation is CAWRGQLYQPQHF.

This rearrangement joins TRBV25-1 to TRBJ2-7; a weak D match, TRBD1 (6 bases). The V gene lost 0 bases and the J gene lost 0 bases, with 9 bases spanning the gap. CDR3 length: 15 residues. Germline V lookup: CDR1 MGHDK, CDR2 SYGVNS. The CDR3 loop is CASSEYGGSSYEQYF. CDR3 nucleotides: TGTGCCAGCAGTGAATATGGGGGCAGCTCCTACGAGCAGTACTTC.